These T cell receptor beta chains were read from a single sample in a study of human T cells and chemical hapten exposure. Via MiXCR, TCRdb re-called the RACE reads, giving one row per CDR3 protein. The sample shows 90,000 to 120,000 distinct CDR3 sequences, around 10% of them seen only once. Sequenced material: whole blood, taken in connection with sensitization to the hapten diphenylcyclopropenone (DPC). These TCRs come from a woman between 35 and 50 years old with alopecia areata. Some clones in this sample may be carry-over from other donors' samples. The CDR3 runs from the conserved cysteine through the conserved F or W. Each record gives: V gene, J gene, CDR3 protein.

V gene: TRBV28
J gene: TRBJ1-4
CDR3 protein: CASSGRDRKINEKLFF

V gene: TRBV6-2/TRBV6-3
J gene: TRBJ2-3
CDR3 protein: CASSYGGNADTQYF

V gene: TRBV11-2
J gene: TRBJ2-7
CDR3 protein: CASSLESGGSYEQYF

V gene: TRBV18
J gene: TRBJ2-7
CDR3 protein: CASSPPGRSYEQYF

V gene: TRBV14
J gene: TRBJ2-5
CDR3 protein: CASSQLRAAQETQYF

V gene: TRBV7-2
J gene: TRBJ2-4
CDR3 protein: CASSPGQPGVNIQYF

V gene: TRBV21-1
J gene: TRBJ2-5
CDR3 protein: CASCRARRVRETQYF

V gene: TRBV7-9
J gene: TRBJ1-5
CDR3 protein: CASSPEGNQPQHF

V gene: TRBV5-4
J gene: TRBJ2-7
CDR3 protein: CASSAGPSPTTYEQYF

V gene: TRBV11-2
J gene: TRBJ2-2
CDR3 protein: CASSPYGGAGELFF

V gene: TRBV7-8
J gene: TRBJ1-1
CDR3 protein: CASSPLGGRAEAFF

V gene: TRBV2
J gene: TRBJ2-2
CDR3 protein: CASRTGINTGELFF

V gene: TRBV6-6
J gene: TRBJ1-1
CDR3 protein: CASSQDRTITEAFF

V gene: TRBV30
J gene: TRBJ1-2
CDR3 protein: CAWSGNGGDGYTF

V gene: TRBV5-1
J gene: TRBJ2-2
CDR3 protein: CASSLAQKNTGELFF

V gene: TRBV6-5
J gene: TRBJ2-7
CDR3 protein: CASRSGTGSHEQYF

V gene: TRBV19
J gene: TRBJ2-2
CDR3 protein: CASSIVGGNTGELFF

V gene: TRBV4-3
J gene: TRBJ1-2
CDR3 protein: CASSQVGGQMYGYTF

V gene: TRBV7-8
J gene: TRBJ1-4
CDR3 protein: CASSLAGEESEKLFF

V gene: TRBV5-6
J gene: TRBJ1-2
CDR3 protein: CASSPVGGGYGYTF

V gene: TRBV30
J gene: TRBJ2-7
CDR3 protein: CAWSSYEQYF

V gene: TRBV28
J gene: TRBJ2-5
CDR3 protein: CASSLLGTDDLETQYF

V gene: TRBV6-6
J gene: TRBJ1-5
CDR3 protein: CASSPGPQHF

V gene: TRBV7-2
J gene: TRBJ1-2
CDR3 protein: CASSRDRGVDGYTF

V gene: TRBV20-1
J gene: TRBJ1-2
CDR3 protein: CSARDDDRGYGYTF

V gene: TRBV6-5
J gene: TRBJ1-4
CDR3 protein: CASSYSVITSNEKLFF

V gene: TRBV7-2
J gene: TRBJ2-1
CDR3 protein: CASSLANEQFF

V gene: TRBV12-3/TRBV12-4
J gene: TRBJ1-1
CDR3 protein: CASIFRPSTDMNTEAFF

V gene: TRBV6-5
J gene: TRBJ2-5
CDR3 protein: CASSPTQGPGETQYF

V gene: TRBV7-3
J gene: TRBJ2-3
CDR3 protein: CASSLVAGATRDTQYF

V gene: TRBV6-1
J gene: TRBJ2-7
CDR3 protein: CASRGGTSGENEQYF

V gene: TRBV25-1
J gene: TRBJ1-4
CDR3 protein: CASAFEEGPEKLFF

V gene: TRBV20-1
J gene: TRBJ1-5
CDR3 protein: CSARAREGQPQHF

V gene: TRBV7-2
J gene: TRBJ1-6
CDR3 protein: CASSIGQITNSPLHF

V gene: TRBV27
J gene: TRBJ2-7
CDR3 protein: CASSLDRNPYEQYF

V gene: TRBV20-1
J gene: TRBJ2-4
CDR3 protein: CSAREVTKNIQYF

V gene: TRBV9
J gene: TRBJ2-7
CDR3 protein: CASSVSGQGLNEQYF

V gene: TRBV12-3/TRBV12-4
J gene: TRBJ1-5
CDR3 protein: CASSLGQKNQPQHF

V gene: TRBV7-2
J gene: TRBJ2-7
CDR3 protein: CASSLEGGEQYF

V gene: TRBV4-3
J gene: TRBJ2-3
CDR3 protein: CASSQARLAGADTQYF